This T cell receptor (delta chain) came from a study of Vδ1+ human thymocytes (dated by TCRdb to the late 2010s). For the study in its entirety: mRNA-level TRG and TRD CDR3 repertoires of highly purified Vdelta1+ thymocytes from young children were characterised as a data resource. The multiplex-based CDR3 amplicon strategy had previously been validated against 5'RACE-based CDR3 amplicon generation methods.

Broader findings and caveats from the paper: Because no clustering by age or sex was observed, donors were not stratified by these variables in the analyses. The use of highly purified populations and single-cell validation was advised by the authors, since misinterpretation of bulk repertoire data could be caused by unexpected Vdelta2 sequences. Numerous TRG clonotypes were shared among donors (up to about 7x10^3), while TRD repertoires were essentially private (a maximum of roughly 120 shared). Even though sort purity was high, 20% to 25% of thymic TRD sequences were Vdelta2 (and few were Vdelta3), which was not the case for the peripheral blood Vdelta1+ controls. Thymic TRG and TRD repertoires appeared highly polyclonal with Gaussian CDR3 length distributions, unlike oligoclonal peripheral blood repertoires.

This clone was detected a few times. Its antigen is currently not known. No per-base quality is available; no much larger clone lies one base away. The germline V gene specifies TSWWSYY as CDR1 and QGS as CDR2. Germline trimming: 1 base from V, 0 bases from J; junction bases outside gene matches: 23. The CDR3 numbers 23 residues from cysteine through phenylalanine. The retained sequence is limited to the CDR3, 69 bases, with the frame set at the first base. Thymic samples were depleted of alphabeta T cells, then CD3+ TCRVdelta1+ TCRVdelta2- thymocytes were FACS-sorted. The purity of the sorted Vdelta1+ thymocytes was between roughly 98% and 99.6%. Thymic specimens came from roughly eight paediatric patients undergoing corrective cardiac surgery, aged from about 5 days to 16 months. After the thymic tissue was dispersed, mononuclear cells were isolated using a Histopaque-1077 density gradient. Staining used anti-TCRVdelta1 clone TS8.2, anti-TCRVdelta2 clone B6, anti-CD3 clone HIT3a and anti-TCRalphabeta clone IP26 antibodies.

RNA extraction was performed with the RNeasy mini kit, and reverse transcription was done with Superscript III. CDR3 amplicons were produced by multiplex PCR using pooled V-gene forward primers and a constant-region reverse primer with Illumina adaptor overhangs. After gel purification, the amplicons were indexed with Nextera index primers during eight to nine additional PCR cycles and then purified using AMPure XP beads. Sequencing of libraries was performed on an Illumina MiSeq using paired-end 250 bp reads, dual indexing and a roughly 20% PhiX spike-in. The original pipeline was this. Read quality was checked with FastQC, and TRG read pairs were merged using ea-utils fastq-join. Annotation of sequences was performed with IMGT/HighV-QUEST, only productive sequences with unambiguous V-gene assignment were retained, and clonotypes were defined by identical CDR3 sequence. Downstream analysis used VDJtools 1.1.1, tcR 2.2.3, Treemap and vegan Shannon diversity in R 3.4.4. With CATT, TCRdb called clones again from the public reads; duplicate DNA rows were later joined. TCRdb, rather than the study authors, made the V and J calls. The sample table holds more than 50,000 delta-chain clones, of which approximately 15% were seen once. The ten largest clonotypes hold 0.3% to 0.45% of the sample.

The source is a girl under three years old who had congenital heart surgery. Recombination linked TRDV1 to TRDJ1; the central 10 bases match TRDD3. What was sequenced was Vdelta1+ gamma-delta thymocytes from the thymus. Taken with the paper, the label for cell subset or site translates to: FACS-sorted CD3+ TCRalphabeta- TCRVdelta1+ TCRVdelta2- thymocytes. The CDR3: CALGEPGGLPTVGDTRDTDKLIF. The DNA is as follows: TGTGCTCTTGGGGAACCAGGGGGACTTCCTACAGTGGGGGATACTCGAGACACCGATAAACTCATCTTT.